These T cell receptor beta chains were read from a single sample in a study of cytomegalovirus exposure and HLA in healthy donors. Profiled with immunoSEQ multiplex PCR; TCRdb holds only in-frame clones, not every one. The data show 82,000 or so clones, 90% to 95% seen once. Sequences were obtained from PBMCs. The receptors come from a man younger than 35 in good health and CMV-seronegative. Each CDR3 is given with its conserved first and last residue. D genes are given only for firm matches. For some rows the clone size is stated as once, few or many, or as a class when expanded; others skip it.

TGTGCCAGCAGGGGCCGGGACAGGGACTACAATGAGCAGTTCTTC	CASRGRDRDYNEQFF	TRBD1	NA	TRBV25-1	TRBJ2-1
TGTGCCAGCAGCTCCGGGACAGGGGCTAACTATGGCTACACCTTC	CASSSGTGANYGYTF	TRBD1	NA	TRBV5-4	TRBJ1-2
TGCGCCAGCAGCCAAGATCTTGGAGCGACTGAGCAGTTCTTC	CASSQDLGATEQFF	NA	once	TRBV4-3	TRBJ2-1
TGTGCCAGCAGTCCAGGGGAACTGAGTGAAAAACTGTTTTTT	CASSPGELSEKLFF	NA	NA	TRBV28	TRBJ1-4
TGTGCCAGCAGCCAAGATCGAGCGGGACAGGGGAATGAAAAACTGTTTTTT	CASSQDRAGQGNEKLFF	TRBD1	NA	TRBV4-2	TRBJ1-4
TGTGCCATCAGCCAGGGCTCTGGAAACACCATATATTTT	CAISQGSGNTIYF	NA	NA	TRBV10-3	TRBJ1-3
TGTGCCAGTAGTCCAGGCCGATCCACAGATACGCAGTATTTT	CASSPGRSTDTQYF	NA	NA	TRBV19	TRBJ2-3
TGCGCCAGCAGCCATGGCGGGTGGGCTCTTGACACCGGGGAGCTGTTTTTT	CASSHGGWALDTGELFF	NA	NA	TRBV4-1	TRBJ2-2
TGTGCCAGCAGCCACAGGGGGTCCATGAACACTGAAGCTTTCTTT	CASSHRGSMNTEAFF	TRBD1	NA	TRBV7-9	TRBJ1-1
TGTGCCAGCAGCTTAGTCAGCGGGAGAGTGGGTGAGCAGTTCTTC	CASSLVSGRVGEQFF	TRBD2	many	TRBV7-9	TRBJ2-1
TGTGCCAGCAGCCGTAGCCAGGGTTTCGAGCAGTACTTC	CASSRSQGFEQYF	NA	NA	TRBV14	TRBJ2-7
TGTGCCAGCTCCCCTCGAAGGGAGGAGGGCTACACCTTC	CASSPRREEGYTF	NA	NA	TRBV18	TRBJ1-2
TGTGCCAGCAGCCCAACATGGACTAGCGACGAGACCCAGTACTTC	CASSPTWTSDETQYF	TRBD2	NA	TRBV9	TRBJ2-5
TGTGCCAGCAGCCTCAACGTCGGGCCCCAGCATTTT	CASSLNVGPQHF	NA	NA	TRBV11-2	TRBJ1-5
TGTGCCAGCAGCTTGAGGACTTTCTCTAGCACAGATACGCAGTATTTT	CASSLRTFSSTDTQYF	NA	NA	TRBV5-6	TRBJ2-3
TGTGCCAGCAGCAACCTAGCGGGAGGAGAGCAGTACTTC	CASSNLAGGEQYF	TRBD2	once	TRBV14	TRBJ2-7
TGTGCCATCAGTGATACGAGCCCAGCCCGGGGCACAGATACGCAGTATTTT	CAISDTSPARGTDTQYF	NA	NA	TRBV10-3	TRBJ2-3
TGCGCCAGCAGCTTGATCGGGACAGGGCACAATGAGCAGTTCTTC	CASSLIGTGHNEQFF	TRBD1	NA	TRBV5-1	TRBJ2-1
TGCGCCAGCAGCTTGGGGCCAGGGGGTAATCAGCCCCAGCATTTT	CASSLGPGGNQPQHF	TRBD1	NA	TRBV5-1	TRBJ1-5
TGCGCCAGCAGCTTGATCTCCGGCGGGAGGGTGGAGACCCAGTACTTC	CASSLISGGRVETQYF	TRBD2	NA	TRBV5-1	TRBJ2-5
TGTGCCAGCAGCTCCGGGACAGGGACCCACGAGCAGTACTTC	CASSSGTGTHEQYF	TRBD1	NA	TRBV11-3	TRBJ2-7
TGTGCCAGCAGCCCAGAGGTCTTCCCCGGGAGAGAATCCAATGAGCAGTTCTTC	CASSPEVFPGRESNEQFF	NA	NA	TRBV9	TRBJ2-1
TGCGCCAGCAGTAGACAGGGGACAGCCTATGGCTACACCTTC	CASSRQGTAYGYTF	TRBD1	once	TRBV5-1	TRBJ1-2
TGTGCCAGCAGCCCTGACAGGGGACGGGAGACCCAGTACTTC	CASSPDRGRETQYF	TRBD1	NA	TRBV5-4	TRBJ2-5
TGTGCCAGTAAGGTTTCTAGCGGGGATTTGAATACGCAGTATTTT	CASKVSSGDLNTQYF	TRBD2	NA	TRBV19	TRBJ2-3
TGTGCCAGCAGCCAAGCGGACAGGGGGTCGGGACAGCCCCAGCATTTT	CASSQADRGSGQPQHF	TRBD1	NA	TRBV4-2	TRBJ1-5
TGTGCCATCAGTGATGGGGGCAGGGGGCTTGATGAAAAACTGTTTTTT	CAISDGGRGLDEKLFF	TRBD1	NA	TRBV10-3	TRBJ1-4
TGTGCCAGCAGCAACTACAGGGTAGCTGGGTATGGCTACACCTTC	CASSNYRVAGYGYTF	NA	NA	TRBV11-2	TRBJ1-2
TGTGCCAGCAGTTGGGCAGGGGACTCCTACGAGCAGTACTTC	CASSWAGDSYEQYF	NA	once	TRBV27	TRBJ2-7
TGTGCCAGCACCTTCCGAGGGGGCCTTAATGAAAAACTGTTTTTT	CASTFRGGLNEKLFF	TRBD1	NA	TRBV2	TRBJ1-4
TGCGCCAGCAGCTTCTCGGGGAAAAGGGCCTACAATGAGCAGTTCTTC	CASSFSGKRAYNEQFF	NA	NA	TRBV5-1	TRBJ2-1
TGTGCCAGCAGTTACTCGTATAGCATCAATGAGCAGTTCTTC	CASSYSYSINEQFF	NA	NA	TRBV6-5	TRBJ2-1
TGTGCCAGCAGCCTTACGGGAGGCCAAGGGACCCAGTACTTC	CASSLTGGQGTQYF	TRBD2	NA	TRBV11-2	TRBJ2-5
TGCAGCGTTGAATGGGTGTTACAGGGGGCGAGTGTTTTTGGGGTAGTGGTAGCAGATACGCAGTATTTT	CSVEWVLQGASVFGVVVADTQYF	TRBD1	NA	TRBV29-1	TRBJ2-3
TGTGCCACTACAGGGCTGGGGGCCAAAAACATTCAGTACTTC	CATTGLGAKNIQYF	NA	NA	TRBV27	TRBJ2-4
TGTGCCAGCAGTTACGGCGGGATCACTAACAATGAGCAGTTCTTC	CASSYGGITNNEQFF	NA	NA	TRBV6-5	TRBJ2-1
TGTGCCAGCAGCCTGACAGGGGCAAGACGAAAACTGTTTTTT	CASSLTGARRKLFF	TRBD1	NA	TRBV5-8	TRBJ1-4
TGTGCCACCAACTTTCAGGGGAACACCGGGGAGCTGTTTTTT	CATNFQGNTGELFF	NA	NA	TRBV6-6	TRBJ2-2
TGTGCCAGCAGTCCACCGACGGGACAGGGATTTGGAAACACCATATATTTT	CASSPPTGQGFGNTIYF	TRBD1	NA	TRBV25-1	TRBJ1-3
TGCGCCAGCAGCTTGTCTATCGGGCAGGGTACTGAAGCTTTCTTT	CASSLSIGQGTEAFF	NA	NA	TRBV5-1	TRBJ1-1